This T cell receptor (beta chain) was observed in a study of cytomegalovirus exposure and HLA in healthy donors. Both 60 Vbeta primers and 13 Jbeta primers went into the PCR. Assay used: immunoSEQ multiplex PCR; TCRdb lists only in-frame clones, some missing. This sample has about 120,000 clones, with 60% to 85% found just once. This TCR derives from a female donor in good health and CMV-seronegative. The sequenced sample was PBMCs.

The CDR3 here is CASSETGTTGELFF. CDR3 DNA sequence: TGTGCCAGCAGTGAGACAGGGACCACCGGGGAGCTGTTTTTT. The V and J genes are TRBV25-1 and TRBJ2-2, with 7 bases lining up with TRBD1. Germline values: CDR1 MGHDK, CDR2 SYGVNS. The V segment lost 3 bases and the J segment 4 bases; nucleotides outside the gene matches: 2. This CDR3 is 14 amino acids long. The whole variable domain, remainder taken from reference TRBV25-1 and TRBJ2-2, is EADIYQTPRYLVIGTGKKITLECSQTMGHDKMYWYQQDPGMELHLIHYSYGVNSTEKGDLSSESTVSRIRTEHFPLTLESARPSHTSQYLCASSETGTTGELFFGEGSRLTVL.